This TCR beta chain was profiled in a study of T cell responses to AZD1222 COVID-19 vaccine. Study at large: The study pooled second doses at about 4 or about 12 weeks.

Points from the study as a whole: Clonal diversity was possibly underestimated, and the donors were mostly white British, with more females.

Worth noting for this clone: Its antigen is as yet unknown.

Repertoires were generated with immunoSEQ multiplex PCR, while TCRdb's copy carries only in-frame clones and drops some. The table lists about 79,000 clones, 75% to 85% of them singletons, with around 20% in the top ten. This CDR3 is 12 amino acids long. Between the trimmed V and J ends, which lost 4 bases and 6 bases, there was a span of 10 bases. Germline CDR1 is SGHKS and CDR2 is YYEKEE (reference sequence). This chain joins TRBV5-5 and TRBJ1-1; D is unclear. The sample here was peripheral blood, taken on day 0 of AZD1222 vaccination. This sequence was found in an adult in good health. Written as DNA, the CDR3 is TGTGCCAGCAGCCTGGACGGGCCTGAAGCTTTCTTT. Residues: CASSLDGPEAFF.